Reported below is one T cell receptor beta chain. Per germline, CDR1 KGHDR and CDR2 SFDVKD. This CDR3 comprises 14 residues. The V and J ends lost 5 bases and 1 base respectively, with 8 bases between them. The data were taken from a study of blood T cell repertoires in COVID-19. At the level of the study: In each case, the material was cDNA or gDNA derived from T cells, B-cell-depleted T cells, or PBMCs.

Seattle participants joined during active infection and were tracked over time. In the original processing: Amplification of reference gene primers was used by the study to estimate nucleated cell counts. Produced via immunoSEQ multiplex PCR; TCRdb's table is partial and in-frame only. V and J calls and clone size follow that table, whereas D and trimming were derived from the DNA. The top ten hold 6.3% of the sample, which has a few hundred thousand clones, around 90% seen once. The source of this sequence is a woman aged 45-59 years with COVID-19, enrolled during active disease. The sequencing sample was made of peripheral blood. V usage is TRBV24-1 and J usage is TRBJ2-1; D is undetermined. In DNA form, the CDR3 reads TGTGCCACCAGTGCAGACGGGTCCTACAATGAGCAGTTCTTC. This codes for CATSADGSYNEQFF.